A selection of T cell receptor beta chains follows, all from one sample in a study of identical twins. Each CDR3 protein is one row after TCRdb ran MiXCR on the 5' RACE reads. The repertoire consists of approximately 490,000 distinct CDR3 sequences, with approximately 20% occurring once and the leading ten covering 0.48%. Separately, the same data were catalogued under a study of yellow fever vaccine responses in identical twins.

The sequencing sample was made of CD4+ T cells sorted from blood. Every receptor here comes from a woman aged 18-30 years in good health. CDR3s include the opening cysteine and the closing phenylalanine or tryptophan. A D gene is named only where the DNA matches it firmly. Part of the rows lack a size; the others show once, few, many or a class for expanded clones.

CDR3aa	CDR3nt	abundance	len	d_gene	v_gene	j_gene
CASSTSGPSSYNEQFF	TGTGCCAGCAGCACCTCGGGACCAAGCTCCTACAATGAGCAGTTCTTC	.	16	.	TRBV28	TRBJ2-1
CASEIRGGVYNEQFF	TGTGCCAGCGAAATCAGGGGTGGGGTCTACAATGAGCAGTTCTTC	.	15	.	TRBV7-8	TRBJ2-1
CSVPKGAQETQYF	TGCAGTGTCCCAAAGGGGGCCCAAGAGACCCAGTACTTC	few	13	TRBD1	TRBV20-1	TRBJ2-5
CASSLRPPGLAGLKGYEQYF	TGTGCCAGCAGCTTGAGACCGCCGGGACTAGCGGGGCTCAAGGGCTACGAGCAGTACTTC	.	20	TRBD2	TRBV5-4	TRBJ2-7
CASSIMDGRRETQYF	TGTGCCAGTAGTATAATGGACGGGAGGAGAGAGACCCAGTACTTC	many	15	TRBD2	TRBV19	TRBJ2-5
CASSPFVGDEAFF	TGTGCCAGCTCACCTTTTGTGGGGGATGAAGCTTTCTTT	once	13	.	TRBV18	TRBJ1-1
CAIKKGQGQETQYF	TGTGCCATCAAGAAAGGACAGGGCCAAGAGACCCAGTACTTC	few	14	TRBD1	TRBV10-3	TRBJ2-5
CASSPPGLNSPLHF	TGTGCCAGCAGCCCCCCGGGTCTCAATTCACCCCTCCACTTT	few	14	.	TRBV16	TRBJ1-6
CASSKRESQRTGELFF	TGCGCCAGCAGTAAGCGGGAGTCCCAGCGTACCGGGGAGCTGTTTTTT	.	16	TRBD2	TRBV5-1	TRBJ2-2
CASSTQGVNQPQHF	TGTGCCAGTAGTACACAGGGGGTGAATCAGCCCCAGCATTTT	.	14	TRBD1	TRBV19	TRBJ1-5
CASSLGQGLYQETQYF	TGCGCCAGCAGCTTAGGACAGGGGTTGTACCAAGAGACCCAGTACTTC	.	16	TRBD1	TRBV5-1	TRBJ2-5
CASSLGGLSYNEQFF	TGTGCCAGCAGCTTAGGGGGCCTCTCCTACAATGAGCAGTTCTTC	many	15	.	TRBV11-3	TRBJ2-1
CASSVQGSLQPQHF	TGTGCCAGCAGTGTACAGGGATCCCTTCAGCCCCAGCATTTT	few	14	.	TRBV12-3/TRBV12-4	TRBJ1-5
CASSTSGGAAKNIQYF	TGTGCCAGCAGCACTAGCGGGGGGGCCGCCAAAAACATTCAGTACTTC	.	16	TRBD2	TRBV3-1	TRBJ2-4
CASSSFAGEQYF	TGTGCCAGCAGCTCCTTCGCCGGAGAGCAGTACTTC	few	12	.	TRBV7-8	TRBJ2-7
CASSTSHKTYEQYF	.	few	14	.	TRBV6-5	TRBJ2-7
CASGETQYF	TGTGCCAGCGGGGAGACCCAGTACTTC	few	9	.	TRBV25-1	TRBJ2-5
CASSGQGSNEKLFF	TGCGCCAGCAGTGGACAGGGGTCCAATGAAAAACTGTTTTTT	few	14	TRBD1	TRBV10-2	TRBJ1-4
CASGESTNTGELFF	TGCGCCAGCGGGGAGAGTACGAACACCGGGGAGCTGTTTTTT	.	14	.	TRBV5-1	TRBJ2-2
CASSFGAGGNPQFF	TGTGCCAGCAGCTTTGGGGCGGGGGGGAACCCGCAGTTCTTC	.	14	TRBD2	TRBV7-2	TRBJ2-1
CASSGYGSGRQPQHF	TGTGCCAGCAGTGGCTACGGGTCAGGGCGTCAGCCCCAGCATTTT	many	15	.	TRBV28	TRBJ1-5
CASSLLRAFGENTEAFF	TGTGCCAGCAGTTTATTACGGGCGTTTGGGGAGAACACTGAAGCTTTCTTT	.	17	.	TRBV27	TRBJ1-1
CASSLLDRGAEAFF	TGTGCCAGCAGCTTGCTGGACAGGGGGGCTGAAGCTTTCTTT	few	14	TRBD1	TRBV5-5	TRBJ1-1
CASRTGFDQPQHF	TGTGCCAGCAGGACAGGGTTTGATCAGCCCCAGCATTTT	.	13	TRBD1	TRBV2	TRBJ1-5
CASSFLGQGGDTQYF	TGCGCCAGCAGCTTTCTAGGACAGGGTGGGGATACGCAGTATTTT	few	15	TRBD1	TRBV5-1	TRBJ2-3
CSAYQGLAGGNEQFF	TGCAGTGCTTACCAGGGACTAGCGGGTGGAAATGAGCAGTTCTTC	.	15	TRBD2	TRBV20-1	TRBJ2-1
CASSSHRLAGDYEQYF	TGTGCCAGCAGTTCTCATCGACTAGCGGGAGACTACGAGCAGTACTTC	.	16	TRBD2	TRBV27	TRBJ2-7
CASSFTSGGYDEQFF	TGTGCCAGCAGCTTCACTAGCGGGGGCTACGATGAGCAGTTCTTC	few	15	TRBD2	TRBV7-2	TRBJ2-1
CASSSQLSGAFF	TGTGCCAGCAGTTCTCAGTTATCTGGAGCTTTCTTT	few	12	.	TRBV28	TRBJ1-1
CASSVGAGNQPQHF	TGTGCCAGCAGCGTAGGAGCCGGCAATCAGCCCCAGCATTTT	few	14	.	TRBV9	TRBJ1-5
CSARRGSVDTQYF	TGCAGTGCTAGGCGCGGGAGTGTCGATACGCAGTATTTT	few	13	TRBD2	TRBV20-1	TRBJ2-3
CASSYSDSAGYNEQFF	TGTGCCAGCAGTTATTCTGACAGCGCAGGTTACAATGAGCAGTTCTTC	.	16	.	TRBV27	TRBJ2-1
CASSLWAGGQYNEQFF	TGTGCCAGCAGCCTGTGGGCGGGGGGCCAGTACAATGAGCAGTTCTTC	once	16	TRBD2	TRBV3-1	TRBJ2-1
CASSGGDTDTQYF	TGTGCCAGCTCGGGTGGCGACACAGATACGCAGTATTTT	.	13	.	TRBV19	TRBJ2-3
CSARDRVRVQKETQYF	TGCAGTGCTAGAGATCGGGTCCGGGTGCAAAAAGAGACCCAGTACTTC	.	16	.	TRBV20-1	TRBJ2-5
CAISASYNEQFF	TGTGCCATCAGTGCCTCCTACAATGAGCAGTTCTTC	few	12	.	TRBV10-3	TRBJ2-1
CSARTPGLAGGGTQYF	TGCAGTGCTAGAACTCCGGGACTAGCGGGGGGAGGTACGCAGTATTTT	.	16	TRBD2	TRBV20-1	TRBJ2-3
CASSFAQGPTDTQYF	TGTGCCAGCAGCTTCGCACAGGGCCCTACAGATACGCAGTATTTT	few	15	.	TRBV7-8	TRBJ2-3